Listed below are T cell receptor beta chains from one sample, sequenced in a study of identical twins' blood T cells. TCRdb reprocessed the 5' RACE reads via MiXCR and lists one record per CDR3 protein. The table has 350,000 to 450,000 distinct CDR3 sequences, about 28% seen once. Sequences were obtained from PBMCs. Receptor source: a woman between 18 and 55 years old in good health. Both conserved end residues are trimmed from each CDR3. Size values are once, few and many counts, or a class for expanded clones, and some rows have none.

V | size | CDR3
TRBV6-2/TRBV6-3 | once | ASRNPGTGNYEQY
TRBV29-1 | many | SVVLVGSYT
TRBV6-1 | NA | ASSPRDRYNEQF
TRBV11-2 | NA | ASSLDRGSYEQY
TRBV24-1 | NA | ATSDLRERGAEAF
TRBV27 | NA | ASSPTDGFGEQF
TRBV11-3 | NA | ASSWGWLAGHESYNEQF
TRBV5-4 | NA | ASSLFRGGQLTDTQY
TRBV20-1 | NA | SASLRVTDTQY
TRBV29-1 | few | SADRGLDEQF
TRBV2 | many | ASTKDTYYEQY
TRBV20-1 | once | SAPDGSNQPQH
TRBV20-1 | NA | SARFRAWLGYTEAF
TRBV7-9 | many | ASSVTGVNTEAF
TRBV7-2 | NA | ASSSGQSNTIY
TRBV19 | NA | ASSIRYAYNEQF
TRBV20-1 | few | SARDIGRSNQPQH
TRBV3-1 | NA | ASSPDSGAEAF
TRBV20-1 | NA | SAGDRGSSGANVLT
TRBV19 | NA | ASTGYDREKLF
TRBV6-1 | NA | ASSDPQGVKLF
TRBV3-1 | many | ASRPRRTVPFNEQF
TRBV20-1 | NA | SAHGQGNTEAF
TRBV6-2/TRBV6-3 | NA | ASSLQGAVKNSPLH
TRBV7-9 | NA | ASNLLSRLNTEAF
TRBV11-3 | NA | ASARHGGSSYNEQF
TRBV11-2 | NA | ASSLDTGLAKF
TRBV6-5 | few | ASSPPAKGGYT
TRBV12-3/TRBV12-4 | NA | ASSSRQGRGNTIY
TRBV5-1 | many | ASSLQDGANTEAF
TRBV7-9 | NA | ASSLAPTEAF
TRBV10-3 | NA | AISGSGAAADTQY
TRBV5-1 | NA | ASSLAVTIPATGEPF
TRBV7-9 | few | ASSLLPGEAF
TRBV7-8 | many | ASSTYNEQF
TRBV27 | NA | ASSLSIQWGRNTEAF
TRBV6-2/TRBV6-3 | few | ASSKRLAGEDEQF
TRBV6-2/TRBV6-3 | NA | ATHWGQGNQPQH
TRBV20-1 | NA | SARVRNRGTYGYT
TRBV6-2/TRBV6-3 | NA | AIARSPSYEQY
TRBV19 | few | ASRWVTGGAF
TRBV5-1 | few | ASSFGGTPPDTQY
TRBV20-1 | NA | SVGGQSVNTEAF
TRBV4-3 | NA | ASSQDLLAGVFEQY
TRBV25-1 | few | ASSAETGAAYEQY
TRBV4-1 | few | ASSQGLHEKLF
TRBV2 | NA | ASSQVGYQETQY
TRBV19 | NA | ASRNPGHLNTEAF
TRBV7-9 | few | ASSPTDRNTGELF
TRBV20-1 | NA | SALPGTEVGYT